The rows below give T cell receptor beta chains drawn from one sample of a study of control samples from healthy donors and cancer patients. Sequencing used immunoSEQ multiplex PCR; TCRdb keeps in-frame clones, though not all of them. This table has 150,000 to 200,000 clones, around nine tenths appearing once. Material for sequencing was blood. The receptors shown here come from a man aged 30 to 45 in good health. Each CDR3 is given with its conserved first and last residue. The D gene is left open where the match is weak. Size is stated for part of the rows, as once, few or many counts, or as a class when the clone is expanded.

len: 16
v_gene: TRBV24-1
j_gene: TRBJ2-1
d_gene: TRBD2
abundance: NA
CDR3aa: CATSDFQAGEYNEQFF
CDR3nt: TGTGCCACCAGTGATTTTCAAGCGGGAGAGTACAATGAGCAGTTCTTC

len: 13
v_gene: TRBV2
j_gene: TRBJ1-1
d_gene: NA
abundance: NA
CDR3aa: CASSDGLNTEAFF
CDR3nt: TGTGCCAGCAGTGATGGCCTAAACACTGAAGCTTTCTTT

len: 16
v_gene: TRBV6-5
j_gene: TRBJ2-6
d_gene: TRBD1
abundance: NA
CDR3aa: CASSYSTGTGANVLTF
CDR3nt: TGTGCCAGCAGTTACTCGACAGGGACCGGGGCCAACGTCCTGACTTTC

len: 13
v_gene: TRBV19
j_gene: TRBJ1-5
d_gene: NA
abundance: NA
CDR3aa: CASTDAGHQPQHF
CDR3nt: TGTGCCAGTACCGATGCGGGACATCAGCCCCAGCATTTT

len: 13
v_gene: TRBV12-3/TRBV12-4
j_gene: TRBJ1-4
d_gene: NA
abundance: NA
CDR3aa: CASSQVVNEKLFF
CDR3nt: TGTGCCAGCAGCCAGGTAGTTAATGAAAAACTGTTTTTT

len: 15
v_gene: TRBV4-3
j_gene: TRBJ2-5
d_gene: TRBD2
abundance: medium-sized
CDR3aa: CASSQERGGQETQYF
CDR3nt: TGCGCCAGCAGCCAAGAGCGGGGGGGCCAAGAGACCCAGTACTTC

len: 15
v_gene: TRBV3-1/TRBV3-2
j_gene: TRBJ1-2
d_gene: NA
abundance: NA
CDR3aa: CASSQDQRRDYGYTF
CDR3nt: TGTGCCAGCAGCCAAGATCAAAGGCGAGACTATGGCTACACCTTC

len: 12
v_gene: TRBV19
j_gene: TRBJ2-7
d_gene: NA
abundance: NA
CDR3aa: CASSIKQGEQYF
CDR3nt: TGTGCCAGTAGTATAAAACAGGGCGAGCAGTACTTC

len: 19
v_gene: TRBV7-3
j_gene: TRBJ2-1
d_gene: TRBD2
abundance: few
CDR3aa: CASSSGLAGGPIQYNEQFF
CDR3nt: TGTGCCAGCAGCTCGGGACTAGCGGGAGGGCCGATTCAGTACAATGAGCAGTTCTTC

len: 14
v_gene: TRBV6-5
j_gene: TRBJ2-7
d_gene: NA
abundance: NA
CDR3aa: CASRRENLNYEQYF
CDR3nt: TGTGCCAGCAGAAGGGAAAACCTTAACTACGAGCAGTACTTC

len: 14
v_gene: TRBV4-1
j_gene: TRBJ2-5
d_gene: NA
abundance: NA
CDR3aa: CASSPGQGQETQYF
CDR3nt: TGCGCCAGCAGCCCGGGGCAGGGCCAAGAGACCCAGTACTTC

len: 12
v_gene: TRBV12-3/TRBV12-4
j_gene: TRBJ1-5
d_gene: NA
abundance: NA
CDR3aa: CASSQSGQPQHF
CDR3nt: TGTGCCAGCAGTCAGAGCGGTCAGCCCCAGCATTTT

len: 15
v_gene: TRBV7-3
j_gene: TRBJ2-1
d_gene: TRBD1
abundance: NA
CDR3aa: CASSSSGTEDNEQFF
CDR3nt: TGTGCCAGCAGCTCGTCCGGGACAGAGGACAATGAGCAGTTCTTC